These 16 T cell receptor beta chains were all obtained from the same sample, sequenced in a study of blood T cell repertoires in COVID-19. Only in-frame clones appear in the TCRdb table, and some are missing; sequencing was by immunoSEQ multiplex PCR. Of approximately 92,000 clones detected, around 81% appear once; the ten largest clones hold roughly 3.2%. What was sequenced was peripheral blood. These receptor sequences come from a man aged 50 to 60 with acute or convalescent COVID-19.

This chain links TRBV18 with TRBJ1-2; D not certain. The germline gives CDR1 KGHSH, CDR2 LQKENI. V was shortened by 1 base and J by 4 bases, with 7 bases between the two germline ends. This CDR3 has 13 residues. CDR3 protein: CASSPQGAYGYTF. The CDR3 DNA sequence: TGTGCCAGCTCACCACAAGGAGCCTATGGCTACACCTTC.

The chain has TRBV11-3 and TRBJ2-7, with 8 positions matching TRBD1. Germline V gene data show CDR1 as SGHNT and CDR2 as YENEEA. J gave up 1 base and V 3 bases, and 2 bases lay outside the gene matches. There are 14 residues in the CDR3. CDR3 sequence reads: CASSFDRGSYEQYF. The CDR3 region has the DNA TGTGCCAGCAGCTTCGACAGGGGTTCCTACGAGCAGTACTTC.

For this clone: The junction and the germline gene differ at one end; a read error may be behind it. This rearrangement joins TRBV28 to TRBJ2-1; D is ambiguous. Germline CDR1 is MDHEN and CDR2 is SYDVKM. This CDR3 has 14 amino acids. DNA of the CDR3: TGTGCCAGCACCCTTTCACGAATCGAGGATGAGCGGTTCTTC. Protein sequence: CASTLSRIEDERFF.

This clone was recorded only once. V usage is TRBV29-1 and J usage is TRBJ1-1, with 8 bases aligning to TRBD1. Germline loops: CDR1 SQVTM, CDR2 ANQGSEA. With V trimmed by 4 bases and J by 10 bases, 8 bases remained unmatched. This CDR3 has 12 amino acids. The DNA of the CDR3 is TGCAGCGTTGGAGGACAGGGTTACGGAGCTTTCTTT. This codes for CSVGGQGYGAFF.

The gene calls are TRBV27 and TRBJ2-2; D remains unclear. Germline V gene sequence: CDR1 MNHEY, CDR2 SMNVEV (reference sequence). Trimming took 3 bases from V and 0 from J, leaving 5 bases between them. The CDR3 has 14 residues. The CDR3 DNA sequence: TGTGCCAGCAGTTTGGGCACGAACACCGGGGAGCTGTTTTTT. Its protein product is CASSLGTNTGELFF.

J is TRBJ2-7 and V is TRBV6-2 or TRBV6-3; tentatively, D is TRBD2 (6 bases). The CDR3 sequence is 15 residues long. Germline V gene sequence: CDR1 MNHEY, CDR2 SVGEGT. Trimming removed 5 bases from V and 1 base from J, with 15 bases in between. The CDR3 DNA reads TGTGCCAGCAGTCGGCCGGGGGTCCAATCCTACGAGCAGTACTTC. Translated, it gives CASSRPGVQSYEQYF.

This clone appeared a few times. J is TRBJ2-3 and V is TRBV7-9; D is undetermined. Trimming pared 5 bases from V and 0 bases from J, leaving 3 bases between. Per the germline V gene, CDR1 is SEHNR and CDR2 is FQNEAQ (reference sequence). The CDR3 runs 12 residues. Written as DNA, the CDR3 is TGTGCCAGCAGCCAGAGCACAGATACGCAGTATTTT. Amino acid sequence: CASSQSTDTQYF.

With regard to this clone: The junction differs from germline at one of its ends, possibly a read error. V usage is TRBV24-1 and J usage is TRBJ2-1, with 9 bases that match TRBD1. From germline, CDR1 is KGHDR and CDR2 SFDVKD. The CDR3 is 15 amino acids. In DNA form, the CDR3 reads TGTGCCACCAGCTTGCCGGGACAGGGCTACAGTGAGCAGTTCTTC. Amino acids: CATSLPGQGYSEQFF.

The J gene is TRBJ2-3, the V gene TRBV6-5; D is unresolved. The CDR3 consists of 14 residues. V lost 0 bases, J lost 3 bases, and 7 bases lay in between. In germline, CDR1 is MNHEY, CDR2 SVGAGI. CDR3 sequence: CASSYSLSTDTQYF. DNA of the CDR3: TGTGCCAGCAGTTACTCTCTTAGTACAGATACGCAGTATTTT.

The chain couples TRBV6-2 or TRBV6-3 to TRBJ2-7; 8 bases fit TRBD1. The CDR3 length is 15 residues. CDR1 is MNHEY, CDR2 SVGEGT, per germline. Trimming cost V 2 bases and J 3 bases; bases outside gene matches: 6. CDR3 nucleotides: TGTGCCAGCAGTTACCCGGACAGGGTGGGCTACGAGCAGTACTTC. Its translation is CASSYPDRVGYEQYF.

The chain uses TRBV28 and TRBJ1-2, with 9 bases aligning to TRBD1. The CDR3 is 12 residues long. Germline V lookup: CDR1 MDHEN, CDR2 SYDVKM. The J segment lost 2 bases and the V segment lost 8 bases, leaving 0 bases of the junction unmatched. The CDR3 coding sequence is TGTGCCAGCGGACAGGGGAACTATGGCTACACCTTC. Amino acids: CASGQGNYGYTF.

CDR3 residues: CASSRETPESSYNEQFF. For the CDR3, the DNA is TGTGCCAGCAGCCGTGAGACTCCTGAGAGCTCCTACAATGAGCAGTTCTTC. The chain carries TRBV7-7 and TRBJ2-1; D unclear. Trimming removed 5 bases at V and 0 bases at J, with 17 bases between. The germline gives CDR1 SSHAT, CDR2 FNYEAQ (reference sequence). This CDR3 has 17 amino acids.

The V gene is TRBV7-3, the J gene TRBJ2-1; the D gene is possibly TRBD2 (6 bases). V lost 0 bases to trimming and J lost 5 bases, with 8 bases between them. The CDR3 totals 14 residues. In germline, CDR1 is SGHTA, CDR2 FQGTGA. CDR3 amino acids: CASSLTGLNNEQFF. The CDR3 DNA sequence: TGTGCCAGCAGCTTAACTGGACTAAACAATGAGCAGTTCTTC. Variable domain in full (rest from reference TRBV7-3 and TRBJ2-1): GAGVSQTPSNKVTEKGKYVELRCDPISGHTALYWYRQSLGQGPEFLIYFQGTGAADDSGLPNDRFFAVRPEGSVSTLKIQRTERGDSAVYLCASSLTGLNNEQFFGPGTRLTVL.

On this clone itself: Other DNA variants within this sample encode the same CDR3. The rearrangement joins TRBV10-2 to TRBJ1-1, with a weak D call TRBD1 (5 bases). Trimming pared 2 bases from V and 1 base from J, leaving 8 bases between. The length of the CDR3 is 14 residues. Germline assignment: CDR1 WSHSY and CDR2 SAAADI. CDR3 bases: TGCGCCAGCAGTGAGGTTAGGGGGAACACTGAAGCTTTCTTT. It is translated as CASSEVRGNTEAFF.

V and J are TRBV6-5 and TRBJ1-1; D uncertain. The V gene's germline CDR1 is MNHEY and CDR2 SVGAGI. V was clipped by 6 bases and J by 0 bases, with 11 bases between them. The CDR3 consists of 14 residues. The CDR3 DNA sequence: TGTGCCAGCAGCGTCGTCGGGTTGAACACTGAAGCTTTCTTT. This translates into CASSVVGLNTEAFF.

The CDR3 region has the DNA TGCGCCAGCAGTACAGGTGATTCCTACGAGCAGTACTTC. It codes for CASSTGDSYEQYF. The chain couples TRBV5-1 to TRBJ2-7; tentatively, D is TRBD1 (5 bases). Per germline, CDR1 SGHRS and CDR2 YFSETQ. This CDR3 has 13 amino acids. V lost 5 bases, J lost 1 base, and 10 bases lay in between. Full variable domain (rest looked up from reference TRBV5-1 and TRBJ2-7): KAGVTQTPRYLIKTRGQQVTLSCSPISGHRSVSWYQQTPGQGLQFLFEYFSETQRNKGNFPGRFSGRQFSNSRSEMNVSTLELGDSALYLCASSTGDSYEQYFGPGTRLTVT.